The clone carrying this T cell receptor (beta chain) showed up many times. What it recognizes is unknown. Researchers prepared the TCRbeta library using unique molecular identifiers, the study reports. TCRdb re-called the PCR reads through MiXCR, storing one row per CDR3 protein. Seen here are a few hundred thousand distinct CDR3 sequences, 10% to 15% observed once, and the top ten hold 2.2%. This specimen belongs to a study of T-cell reconstitution after alpha-beta-depleted transplantation in children. V was trimmed by 3 bases and J by 0 bases, leaving 6 bases between them. The CDR3 has 15 residues. Germline V lookup: CDR1 KGHSH, CDR2 LQKENI. The study's findings and limits: Several hundred graft clones that had expanded were reportedly the source of alpha-beta T cells about two months after transplant.

The sequence came from a male patient younger than 18 who had a stem cell transplant for acute myeloid leukemia, so the T cells may come from the graft donor. The chain has TRBV18 and TRBJ2-6; D is unresolved. The source was PBMCs, mostly from graft donor cells, collected 360 days after TCRalphabeta/CD19-depleted stem cell transplant. The CDR3 sequence is CASSPDFSGANVLTF. The CDR3 nucleotides read TGTGCCAGCTCACCTGATTTCTCTGGGGCCAACGTCCTGACTTTC. Full variable domain (rest looked up from reference TRBV18 and TRBJ2-6): NAGVMQNPRHLVRRRGQEARLRCSPMKGHSHVYWYRQLPEEGLKFMVYLQKENIIDESGMPKERFSAEFPKEGPSILRIQQVVRGDSAAYFCASSPDFSGANVLTFGAGSRLTVL.